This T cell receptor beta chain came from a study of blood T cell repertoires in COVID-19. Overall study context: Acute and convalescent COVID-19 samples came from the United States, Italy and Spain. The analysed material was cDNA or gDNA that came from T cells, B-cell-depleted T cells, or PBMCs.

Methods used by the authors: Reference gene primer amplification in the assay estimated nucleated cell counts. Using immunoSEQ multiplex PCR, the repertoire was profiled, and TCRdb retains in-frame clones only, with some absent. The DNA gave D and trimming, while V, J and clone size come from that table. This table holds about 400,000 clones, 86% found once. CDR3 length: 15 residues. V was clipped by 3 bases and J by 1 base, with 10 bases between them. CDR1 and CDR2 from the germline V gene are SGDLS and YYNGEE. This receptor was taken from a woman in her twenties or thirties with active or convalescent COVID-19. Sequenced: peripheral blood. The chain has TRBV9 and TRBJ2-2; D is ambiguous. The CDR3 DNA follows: TGTGCCAGCAGCGCGTACGTCGGGAACACCGGGGAGCTGTTTTTT. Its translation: CASSAYVGNTGELFF.